This entry describes one T cell receptor beta chain. This specimen belongs to a study of blood T cell repertoires in COVID-19. This table comes from immunoSEQ multiplex PCR, and its TCRdb copy is limited to in-frame clones, with some not included. The sample records 200,000 to 250,000 clones, around four fifths being singletons. The length of the CDR3 is 15 residues. Germline assignment: CDR1 SGHRS and CDR2 YFSETQ. Trimming shortened V by 4 bases and J by 0 bases, and 12 bases separated the two germline ends. This clonotype was obtained from a woman in her thirties or forties who had been exposed to COVID-19. Input material: PBMCs or T cells enriched from blood (not recorded which). The rearrangement joins TRBV5-1 to TRBJ2-3, with TRBD1 as a possible D gene (5 bases). The CDR3 DNA sequence: TGCGCCAGCAGCCTAAGGGGCCACAGCACAGATACGCAGTATTTT. This gives the protein CASSLRGHSTDTQYF.